A selection of T cell receptor beta chains follows, all from one sample in a study of cytomegalovirus exposure and HLA in healthy donors. Sequencing used immunoSEQ multiplex PCR; TCRdb keeps in-frame clones, though not all of them. Of some 180,000 clones in the sample, about 77% were seen once. The material sequenced was PBMCs. These TCRs come from a female donor in good health and CMV-seronegative. CDR3s include the opening cysteine and the closing phenylalanine or tryptophan. A D gene is named only where the DNA matches it firmly. Some rows mark clone size as missing; the rest say once, few, many or name a class of expanded clone.

abundance	d_gene	v_gene	j_gene	CDR3aa	CDR3nt
-	TRBD1	TRBV7-8	TRBJ1-1	CASSYGQGTTEAFF	TGTGCCAGCAGCTACGGACAGGGGACCACTGAAGCTTTCTTT
-	-	TRBV4-3	TRBJ2-7	CASSQEVGVSGYEQYF	TGCGCCAGCAGCCAAGAGGTCGGGGTGTCTGGCTACGAGCAGTACTTC
-	-	TRBV9	TRBJ1-1	CASSVFGTTEAFF	TGTGCCAGCAGCGTATTCGGGACAACTGAAGCTTTCTTT
-	TRBD2	TRBV28	TRBJ2-7	CASSHGLAGKVGTPYEQYF	TGTGCCAGCAGTCATGGACTAGCGGGCAAAGTCGGGACCCCCTACGAGCAGTACTTC
-	TRBD1	TRBV5-1	TRBJ1-4	CASSVLGTGSDEKLFF	TGCGCCAGCAGCGTACTCGGGACAGGCAGTGATGAAAAACTGTTTTTT
-	-	TRBV5-5	TRBJ2-3	CASSLVAGEAPDTQYF	TGTGCCAGCAGCTTGGTTGCTGGGGAGGCCCCAGATACGCAGTATTTT
-	-	TRBV4-1	TRBJ1-1	CASSQLEPRDTEAFF	TGCGCCAGCAGCCAATTAGAACCCCGGGACACTGAAGCTTTCTTT
-	TRBD2	TRBV7-3	TRBJ2-7	CASSLGLAGDEQYF	TGTGCCAGCAGCTTAGGGCTAGCGGGCGACGAGCAGTACTTC
-	-	TRBV4-1	TRBJ1-1	CASSQVLISNTEAFF	TGCGCCAGCAGCCAAGTTCTAATTTCGAACACTGAAGCTTTCTTT
-	TRBD1	TRBV27	TRBJ1-5	CASSPRQGNQPQHF	TGTGCCAGCAGCCCCAGACAGGGGAATCAGCCCCAGCATTTT
-	-	TRBV7-3	TRBJ1-6	CASSLYRSPDSPLHF	TGTGCCAGCAGCTTATACAGGAGCCCTGATTCACCCCTCCACTTT
-	TRBD1	TRBV9	TRBJ1-2	CASTTLDRPNYGYTF	TGTGCCAGCACCACTTTGGACAGGCCTAACTATGGCTACACCTTC
-	-	TRBV7-9	TRBJ2-7	CASSFGGLYEQYF	TGTGCCAGCAGCTTTGGCGGGCTCTACGAGCAGTACTTC
-	-	TRBV4-3	TRBJ2-1	CASSTGFYNEQFF	TGCGCCAGCTCCACGGGTTTCTACAATGAGCAGTTCTTC
-	TRBD1	TRBV19	TRBJ1-2	CASSPQGQYYGYTF	TGTGCCAGTAGTCCCCAGGGACAGTACTATGGCTACACCTTC
-	-	TRBV12-5	TRBJ2-2	CASGLVNRGSRTGELFF	TGTGCTAGTGGTTTGGTGAATAGGGGGAGCAGGACCGGGGAGCTGTTTTTT
-	-	TRBV7-9	TRBJ2-1	CASSRDGNNEQFF	TGTGCCAGCAGCCGAGACGGGAACAATGAGCAGTTCTTC
few	-	TRBV5-6	TRBJ2-1	CASSLLTRNGHEQFF	TGTGCCAGCAGCTTACTGACTAGGAATGGACATGAGCAGTTCTTC
-	-	TRBV7-6	TRBJ1-2	CASSLAPGYLDGYTF	TGTGCCAGCAGCTTAGCGCCGGGGTACTTAGATGGCTACACCTTC
-	-	TRBV6-5	TRBJ1-2	CASSSPPGPGAYGYTF	TGTGCCAGCAGTTCACCCCCTGGGCCAGGGGCCTATGGCTACACCTTC
-	TRBD1	TRBV5-1	TRBJ1-1	CASSSGTGGGYTEAFF	TGCGCCAGCAGCTCCGGGACAGGGGGCGGATACACTGAAGCTTTCTTT
-	TRBD1	TRBV5-4	TRBJ1-2	CASSSQGVDSHGYTF	TGTGCCAGCAGCAGCCAGGGGGTGGATTCCCATGGCTACACCTTC
-	-	TRBV7-8	TRBJ2-7	CASVPTEPYEQYF	TGTGCCAGCGTCCCCACAGAGCCCTACGAGCAGTACTTC
-	-	TRBV7-2	TRBJ1-2	CASSFAGTVFDGYTF	TGTGCCAGCAGCTTCGCGGGGACGGTATTTGATGGCTACACCTTC
-	TRBD1	TRBV7-2	TRBJ1-5	CASSFWGQGGEPQHF	TGTGCCAGCAGCTTCTGGGGACAGGGTGGGGAGCCCCAGCATTTT
-	-	TRBV10-3	TRBJ1-2	CAISESGSYGYTF	TGTGCCATCAGTGAGTCGGGCAGTTATGGCTACACCTTC
many	-	TRBV5-4	TRBJ2-4	CASSSTQAAKNIQYF	TGTGCCAGCAGCTCGACACAGGCAGCCAAAAACATTCAGTACTTC
-	-	TRBV28	TRBJ1-1	CASSVYGSTEAFF	TGTGCCAGCAGCGTTTACGGTAGCACTGAAGCTTTCTTT
few	TRBD1	TRBV7-2	TRBJ2-1	CASSLQTGTYNEQFF	TGTGCCAGCAGCTTACAGACAGGGACCTACAATGAGCAGTTCTTC
once	TRBD2	TRBV2	TRBJ2-7	CASKVRLAVAYEQYF	TGTGCCAGCAAGGTACGACTAGCGGTCGCCTACGAGCAGTACTTC
-	TRBD2	TRBV12-5	TRBJ2-2	CASGLKVGTSWTGELFF	TGTGCTAGTGGCCTTAAGGTCGGGACTAGTTGGACCGGGGAGCTGTTTTTT
-	-	TRBV28	TRBJ1-2	CASIGGAQHYGHTF	TGTGCCAGCATCGGGGGGGCTCAGCACTATGGCCACACCTTC
-	TRBD1	TRBV4-2	TRBJ1-2	CASSLGQGEDGYTF	TGTGCCAGCAGCCTTGGACAGGGGGAGGATGGCTACACCTTC
-	TRBD1	TRBV4-1	TRBJ2-7	CASSHEIGQGAHTARYEQYF	TGCGCCAGCAGTCACGAGATCGGACAGGGGGCCCATACCGCCCGTTACGAGCAGTACTTC
-	-	TRBV2	TRBJ1-2	CASIRGSPNNYGYTF	TGTGCCAGCATTAGAGGGAGCCCCAATAACTATGGCTACACCTTC
-	-	TRBV5-5	TRBJ2-1	CASSLVTGPANEQFF	TGTGCCAGCAGCTTGGTTACAGGGCCGGCCAATGAGCAGTTCTTC
-	-	TRBV5-4	TRBJ2-1	CASSESSSYNEQFF	TGTGCCAGCAGCGAGAGTAGCAGCTACAATGAGCAGTTCTTC
-	-	TRBV7-3	TRBJ2-5	CASSLKGGVETQYF	TGTGCCAGCAGCTTAAAAGGGGGGGTAGAGACCCAGTACTTC
-	-	TRBV27	TRBJ1-2	CASRPTGYYGYTF	TGTGCCAGCAGGCCAACAGGTTACTATGGCTACACCTTC
few	-	TRBV13	TRBJ1-3	CASRNRGIGNTIYF	TGTGCCAGCAGAAATAGGGGCATCGGAAACACCATATATTTT
-	TRBD1	TRBV11-2	TRBJ2-7	CASSFPGQGREQYF	TGTGCCAGCAGCTTTCCCGGACAGGGGCGCGAGCAGTACTTC
-	-	TRBV11-3	TRBJ1-1	CASSLFTGRDTEAFF	TGTGCCAGCAGCTTATTCACAGGGCGGGACACTGAAGCTTTCTTT
-	TRBD2	TRBV25-1	TRBJ2-7	CASSYLAGGPDEQYF	TGTGCCAGCAGTTACCTAGCGGGAGGGCCCGACGAGCAGTACTTC